These 26 T cell receptor beta chains originate from one sample sequenced in a study of regulatory T cells in long-lasting Graves disease. Building of the TCR beta libraries involved iRepertoire HTBI primers and Arm-PCR of CDR3 regions. Using its own MiXCR run on the multiplex PCR reads, TCRdb lists one record per CDR3 protein. Of hundreds of thousands of distinct CDR3 sequences listed, roughly a sixth are singletons. Time point indicated: newly diagnosed GD, antithyroid drugs for less than 3 months. Following extraction of RNA from PBMCs, that RNA was used to make the TCR library. These data were also reused for a study on T cells in Graves' hyperthyroidism and ophthalmopathy.

Sequenced material: peripheral blood mononuclear cells (PBMCs), taken at new diagnosis, from a patient treated with antithyroid drugs. Receptors originate from a woman aged 35-60 years with Graves disease.

Comment on this clonotype: It may be a read error: a sequence one base away is much more abundant. The chain is built from TRBV5-1 and TRBJ1-1; D is possibly TRBD1 (6 bases). The V and J ends lost 4 bases and 6 bases respectively, with 16 bases between them. Germline V lookup: CDR1 SGHRS, CDR2 YFSETQ. The CDR3 has 14 amino acids. As DNA, the CDR3 is TGCGCCAGCAGCCGGGACACAGGGATTCCTGAAGCTTTCTTT. Encoded protein: CASSRDTGIPEAFF.

This clonotype was found many times. The chain's CDR3 is CASGSTNLATEAFF. The CDR3 DNA is TGTGCTAGTGGTTCGACTAATTTGGCCACTGAAGCTTTCTTT. This rearrangement joins TRBV12-5 to TRBJ1-1, with no clear D. The CDR3 loop spans 14 amino acids. CDR1 LGHNT and CDR2 FRNRAP come from the germline V gene. V lost 4 bases to trimming and J lost 4 bases, with 13 bases between them.

In this sample, this clonotype turned up a few times. V usage is TRBV6-5 and J usage is TRBJ1-5, with a tentative D call TRBD1 (6 bases). The CDR3 extends over 15 amino acids. Trimming pared 2 bases from V and 0 bases from J, leaving 8 bases between. Germline V gene sequence: CDR1 MNHEY, CDR2 SVGAGI. The CDR3 loop reads CASSYRTDSNQPQHF. CDR3 nucleotides: TGTGCCAGCAGTTACCGGACAGATAGCAATCAGCCCCAGCATTTT.

This clonotype has at least ten counts. The chain has TRBV3-1 and TRBJ1-3; a weak D match, TRBD1 (5 bases). The CDR3 length is 17 residues. Germline V gives CDR1 LGHDT, CDR2 YNNKEL (reference sequence). Trimming stripped 3 bases from V and 0 bases from J, with 15 bases between. The CDR3 region is CASSHLGTVNSGNTIYF. The CDR3 nucleotides are TGTGCCAGCAGCCATCTAGGGACGGTCAACTCTGGAAACACCATATATTTT.

This clonotype was observed many times. The chain has TRBV12-3 or TRBV12-4 and TRBJ1-1, with D uncertain. This CDR3 region has 14 residues. Trimming stripped 0 bases from V and 2 bases from J, with 7 bases between. CDR3 loop: CASSLALLNTEAFF. DNA for the CDR3: TGTGCCAGCAGTTTAGCACTATTAAACACTGAAGCTTTCTTT.

This clonotype was observed at least ten times. The chain joins TRBV5-6 to TRBJ1-2; D gene unclear. Per germline, CDR1 SGHDT and CDR2 YYEEEE. This CDR3 contains 13 residues. The germline V and J ends were trimmed by 0 bases and 2 bases, with 5 bases remaining between them. CDR3 loop: CASSLVENYGYTF. CDR3 coding DNA: TGTGCCAGCAGCTTGGTGGAAAACTATGGCTACACCTTC.

The table lists this clonotype with many counts. The chain carries TRBV2 and TRBJ2-3; D is uncertain. Germline CDR1 is SNHLY and CDR2 is FYNNEI. V was cut by 6 bases and J by 8 bases, with 15 bases left in between. The CDR3 is 13 residues long. The CDR3 sequence: CASSQEGPVTQYF. The CDR3 coding sequence is TGTGCCAGCAGCCAAGAAGGGCCCGTTACGCAGTATTTT.

This clonotype has a handful of counts. The rearrangement joins TRBV7-9 to TRBJ2-3; D may be TRBD2 (6 bases). Trimming shortened V by 2 bases and J by 2 bases, and 14 bases separated the two germline ends. The CDR3 is 16 amino acids. Per the germline V gene, CDR1 is SEHNR and CDR2 is FQNEAQ (reference sequence). The CDR3 DNA follows: TGTGCCAGCAGCTTAACCGGGGCGGGGTACACAGATACGCAGTATTTT. Encoded protein: CASSLTGAGYTDTQYF.

This chain uses TRBV11-2 with TRBJ1-5; 7 bases align to TRBD1. This CDR3 has 16 residues. Germline V gene sequence: CDR1 SGHAT, CDR2 FQNNGV. The junction had 12 bases not matched to a gene; V was cut back by 5 bases and J by 5 bases. The CDR3 region is CASSESGGVDHQPQHF. The CDR3, as DNA: TGTGCCAGCAGCGAATCAGGGGGAGTGGACCATCAGCCCCAGCATTTT.

This clonotype was counted only a few times. The chain uses TRBV5-1 and TRBJ2-5; TRBD2 matches 8 bases. Germline V CDR1 and CDR2: SGHRS, YFSETQ. The trim removed 4 bases at V and 4 bases at J, leaving 9 bases unmatched. The CDR3 has 15 residues. The CDR3 spells CASSPHGGARETQYF. Written as DNA, the CDR3 is TGCGCCAGCAGCCCGCACGGGGGGGCAAGAGAGACCCAGTACTTC.

This clonotype was recorded many times. V and J are TRBV29-1 and TRBJ1-1; TRBD1 aligns across 7 bases. Germline CDR1 and CDR2: SQVTM and ANQGSEA. This CDR3 has 14 residues. V trimming: 6 bases; J trimming: 1 base; junction bases outside the gene matches: 8. The chain's CDR3 is CSVIRGLANTEAFF. The CDR3 DNA reads as TGCAGCGTCATAAGGGGGCTTGCGAACACTGAAGCTTTCTTT.

This clonotype was detected only a few times. V gene TRBV12-3 or TRBV12-4 combines with J gene TRBJ2-2, with D possibly being TRBD1 or TRBD2 (5 bases each). The CDR3 is 16 amino acids. V was cut by 6 bases and J by 6 bases, with 20 bases left in between. The CDR3 spells CASRQRSWGFPGELFF. CDR3 sequence (DNA): TGTGCCAGCAGACAGAGGAGTTGGGGGTTTCCCGGGGAGCTGTTTTTT.

Only a few counts were recorded for this clonotype. This CDR3 is CASSYPTGYEQYF. The CDR3 nucleotides are TGTGCCAGCAGTTACCCAACCGGCTACGAGCAGTACTTC. The V call is TRBV6-2 or TRBV6-3, the J call TRBJ2-7; D uncertain. Germline V gene data show CDR1 as MNHEY and CDR2 as SVGEGT. The CDR3 contains 13 residues. The V end lost 2 bases, the J end lost 3 bases, and 8 bases lay between the germline ends.

Notes on this clonotype: This may stem from a read error, because a much larger clone lies one nucleotide away. The CDR3 DNA follows: TGTGCCAGCAGCTTGGTTATGGGACGAGAGACCCAGTACTTC. This encodes CASSLVMGRETQYF. The chain employs TRBV5-4 and TRBJ2-5; D tentatively fits TRBD1 or TRBD2 (5 bases each). V was pared by 0 bases and J by 4 bases, with 10 bases between. There are 14 residues in the CDR3. CDR1 SGHNT and CDR2 YYREEE come from the germline V gene (reference sequence).

The sample holds many counts of this clonotype. V is TRBV2 and J is TRBJ1-1; 9 bases align to TRBD1. Germline assignment: CDR1 SNHLY and CDR2 FYNNEI. This CDR3 is built from 14 residues. Trimming removed 7 bases from V and 4 bases from J; junction bases left unmatched: 7. The DNA of the CDR3 is TGTGCCAGCATGCTGGGACAGGGATCCACTGAAGCTTTCTTT. It translates to CASMLGQGSTEAFF. Based on the CDR3 plus reference TRBV2 and TRBJ1-1, the full variable domain is EPEVTQTPSHQVTQMGQEVILRCVPISNHLYFYWYRQILGQKVEFLVSFYNNEISEKSEIFDDQFSVERPDGSNFTLKIRSTKLEDSAMYFCASMLGQGSTEAFFGQGTRLTVV.

In this sample, this clonotype turned up a few times. The rearrangement uses TRBV6-2 or TRBV6-3 and TRBJ1-1, with D possibly TRBD1 on 6 matching bases. The CDR3 extends over 14 amino acids. CDR1 is MNHEY, CDR2 SVGEGT, per germline. V lost 7 bases and J 6 bases, leaving 18 bases between the germline ends. The CDR3 protein is CASTPGGRGPEAFF. The CDR3 DNA sequence: TGTGCCAGCACCCCTGGCGGCAGGGGACCTGAAGCTTTCTTT.

The rearrangement uses TRBV19 and TRBJ2-1; D is uncertain. This CDR3 comprises 15 residues. The V end lost 3 bases, the J end lost 0 bases, and 9 bases lay between the germline ends. CDR1 is LNHDA, CDR2 SQIVND, per germline (reference sequence). The CDR3 region is CASSIQASSYNEQFF. The DNA of the CDR3 is TGTGCCAGTAGTATCCAGGCGAGCTCCTACAATGAGCAGTTCTTC. The variable domain in full, with the rest retrieved from reference TRBV19 and TRBJ2-1, is DGGITQSPKYLFRKEGQNVTLSCEQNLNHDAMYWYRQDPGQGLRLIYYSQIVNDFQKGDIAEGYSVSREKKESFPLTVTSAQKNPTAFYLCASSIQASSYNEQFFGPGTRLTVL.

This clonotype was seen at least ten times. The J gene is TRBJ2-3, the V gene TRBV24-1; D is perhaps TRBD2 (6 bases). The germline V and J ends were trimmed by 7 bases and 0 bases, with 10 bases remaining between them. CDR1 and CDR2 from the germline V gene are KGHDR and SFDVKD. This CDR3 is 14 amino acids long. The CDR3 loop reads CATRRGTSTDTQYF. The CDR3, as DNA: TGTGCCACCAGAAGAGGGACTAGCACAGATACGCAGTATTTT.

There are a few counts of this clonotype. The V call is TRBV30, the J call TRBJ2-1; D is perhaps TRBD1 or TRBD2 (5 bases each). The closer fit of TRBJ2-5 to the DNA end suggests the J call may be wrong. The length of the CDR3 is 13 residues. In germline, CDR1 is GTSNPN, CDR2 SVGIG (reference sequence). The CDR3 region is CAWSAGTRGTQYF. The CDR3 coding sequence is TGTGCCTGGAGTGCCGGGACCCGGGGGACCCAGTACTTC.

This chain uses TRBV15 with TRBJ2-2; D is possibly TRBD1 or TRBD2 (5 bases each). The CDR3 is made up of 13 amino acids. Germline V gene data show CDR1 as LNHNV and CDR2 as YYDKDF (reference sequence). Trimming took off 1 base at V and 6 bases at J, with 6 bases between the two ends. The CDR3 sequence is CATSRAGPGELFF. In nucleotides, the CDR3 is TGTGCCACCAGCAGAGCGGGGCCCGGGGAGCTGTTTTTT.

The chain combines TRBV28 with TRBJ2-5; D is perhaps TRBD2 (5 bases). V dropped 2 bases and J dropped 4 bases, with 8 bases sitting between them. The CDR3 is 13 amino acids. Looked up from germline, CDR1 is MDHEN and CDR2 is SYDVKM. The CDR3 DNA follows: TGTGCCAGCAGTTTAGAAGCGGTAGAGACCCAGTACTTC. Amino acid sequence: CASSLEAVETQYF.

This clonotype has ten or more counts. This chain joins TRBV12-3 or TRBV12-4 and TRBJ1-1, with D possibly matching TRBD1 (6 bases). V was trimmed by 5 bases and J by 10 bases, leaving 23 bases between them. The CDR3 has 15 residues. In DNA form, the CDR3 reads TGTGCCAGCAGTGAATTTGGGGGCGGAGGTATTGGAGCTTTCTTT. It translates to CASSEFGGGGIGAFF.

The rearrangement links TRBV6-1 to TRBJ1-2; 8 nucleotides line up with TRBD1. There are 15 residues in the CDR3. V dropped 5 bases and J dropped 4; count of bases not matched to a gene: 9. CDR1 MNHNS and CDR2 SASEGT come from the germline V gene. The CDR3 here is CASSPPIDRGYGYTF. CDR3 nucleotides: TGTGCCAGCAGTCCTCCTATTGACAGGGGCTATGGCTACACCTTC.

V and J are TRBV20-1 and TRBJ1-1, with TRBD1 identical over 7 bases. Germline CDR1 and CDR2: DFQATT and SNEGSKA (reference sequence). V shed 7 bases, J shed 3 bases, and the junction held 8 bases outside the gene matches. The CDR3 has 13 amino acids. The CDR3 DNA is TGCAGTGGGAGAGAGGGGGCTGACACTGAAGCTTTCTTT. It specifies CSGREGADTEAFF.

V usage is TRBV20-1 and J usage is TRBJ1-2, with D perhaps matching TRBD1 (6 bases). The germline V gene encodes CDR1 DFQATT and CDR2 SNEGSKA (reference sequence). This CDR3 comprises 14 residues. The germline V and J ends were trimmed by 6 bases and 2 bases, with 16 bases remaining between them. CDR3 nucleotide sequence: TGCAGTGCCACCTCCGGGGGGCTGAACTATGGCTACACCTTC. Translated, it gives CSATSGGLNYGYTF.

The V call is TRBV5-1, the J call TRBJ1-3, with no clear D. Germline values: CDR1 SGHRS, CDR2 YFSETQ. The germline V and J ends were trimmed by 7 bases and 2 bases, with 16 bases remaining between them. CDR3 size: 15 residues. CDR3 bases: TGCGCCAGCTCTCCCGAATATGGCGCTGGAAACACCATATATTTT. It is translated as CASSPEYGAGNTIYF.